This TCR beta chain is from a study of blood T cell repertoires in COVID-19. Turning to the study itself: Samples came from the United States, Italy and Spain, spanning acute and convalescent COVID-19.

The cohort comprised adults aged 18 to 89 years residing in 24 US areas. Participants reported their clinical history, and cohort assignment relied on those reports. Participants in the exposed group had met a COVID-19 case in the 2 weeks before joining the study. V was clipped by 1 base and J by 2 bases; unmatched bases: 9. The CDR3 is made up of 16 amino acids. Germline V gene lookup returns CDR1 SGHRS and CDR2 YFSETQ. The method was immunoSEQ multiplex PCR; TCRdb's version includes in-frame clones alone and lacks a portion of them. The sample yields about 320,000 clones, 85% seen once. This clonotype was obtained from a woman in her twenties or thirties who had been exposed to COVID-19. Material: PBMCs or T cells enriched from blood (not recorded which). The chain has TRBV5-1 and TRBJ2-7; 7 nucleotides agree with TRBD1. The CDR3 DNA is TGCGCCAGCAGCTTGCGATCGGGACAGTCCCCCTACGAGCAGTACTTC. It is translated as CASSLRSGQSPYEQYF.